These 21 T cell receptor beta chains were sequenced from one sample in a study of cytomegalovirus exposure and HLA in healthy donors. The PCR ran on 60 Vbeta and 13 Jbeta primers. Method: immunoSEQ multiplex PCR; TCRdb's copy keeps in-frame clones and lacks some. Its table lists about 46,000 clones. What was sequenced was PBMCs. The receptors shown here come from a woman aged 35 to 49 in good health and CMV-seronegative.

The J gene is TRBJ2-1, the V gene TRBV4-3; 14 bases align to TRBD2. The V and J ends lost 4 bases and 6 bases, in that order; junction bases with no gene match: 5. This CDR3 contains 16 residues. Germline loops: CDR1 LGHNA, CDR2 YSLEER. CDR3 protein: CASSPGLAGGFNEQFF. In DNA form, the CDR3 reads TGCGCCAGCAGCCCCGGACTAGCGGGAGGCTTCAATGAGCAGTTCTTC.

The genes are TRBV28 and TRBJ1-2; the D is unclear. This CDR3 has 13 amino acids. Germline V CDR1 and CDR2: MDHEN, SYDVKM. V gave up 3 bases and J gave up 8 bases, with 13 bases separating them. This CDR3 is CASSFEGARGYTF. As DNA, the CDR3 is TGTGCCAGCAGTTTCGAGGGCGCGCGCGGCTACACCTTC.

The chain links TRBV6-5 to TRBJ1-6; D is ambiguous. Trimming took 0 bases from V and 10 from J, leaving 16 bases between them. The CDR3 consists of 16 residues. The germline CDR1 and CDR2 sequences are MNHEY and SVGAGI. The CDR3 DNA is TGTGCCAGCAGTTACTCCTTCGACGGAGGACGATCACCCCTCCACTTT. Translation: CASSYSFDGGRSPLHF.

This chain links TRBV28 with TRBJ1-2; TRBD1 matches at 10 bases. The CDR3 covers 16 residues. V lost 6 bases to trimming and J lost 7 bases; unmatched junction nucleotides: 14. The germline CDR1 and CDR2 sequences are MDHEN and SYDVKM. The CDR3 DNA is TGTGCCAGCAGCTTCCGGGACAGGGGTTACCGGACTGGCTACACCTTC. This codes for CASSFRDRGYRTGYTF.

CDR3 nucleotide sequence: TGTGCCAGCAGTTCCATTAGGGGTGTGGGTTCCTACGAGCAGTACTTC. Translating gives CASSSIRGVGSYEQYF. The rearrangement uses TRBV11-2 and TRBJ2-7; tentatively, D is TRBD1 (5 bases). Germline values: CDR1 SGHAT, CDR2 FQNNGV. The V and J ends lost 6 bases and 1 base respectively, with 19 bases between them. The CDR3 contains 16 residues.

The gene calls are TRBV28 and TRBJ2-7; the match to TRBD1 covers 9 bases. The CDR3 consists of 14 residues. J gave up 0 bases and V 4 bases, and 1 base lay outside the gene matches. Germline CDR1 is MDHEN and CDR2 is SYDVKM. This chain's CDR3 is CASSWDRASYEQYF. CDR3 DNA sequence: TGTGCCAGCAGTTGGGACAGGGCCTCCTACGAGCAGTACTTC. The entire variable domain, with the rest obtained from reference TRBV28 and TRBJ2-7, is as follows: DVKVTQSSRYLVKRTGEKVFLECVQDMDHENMFWYRQDPGLGLRLIYFSYDVKMKEKGDIPEGYSVSREKKERFSLILESASTNQTSMYLCASSWDRASYEQYFGPGTRLTVT.

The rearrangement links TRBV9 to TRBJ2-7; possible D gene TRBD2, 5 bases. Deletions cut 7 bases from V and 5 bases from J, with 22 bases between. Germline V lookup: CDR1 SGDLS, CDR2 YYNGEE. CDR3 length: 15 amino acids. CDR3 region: CASAPGPYSEDEQYF. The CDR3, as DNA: TGTGCCAGCGCCCCCGGGCCCTACTCGGAGGACGAGCAGTACTTC. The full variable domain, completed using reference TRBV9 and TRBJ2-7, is DSGVTQTPKHLITATGQRVTLRCSPRSGDLSVYWYQQSLDQGLQFLIQYYNGEERAKGNILERFSAQQFPDLHSELNLSSLELGDSALYFCASAPGPYSEDEQYFGPGTRLTVT.

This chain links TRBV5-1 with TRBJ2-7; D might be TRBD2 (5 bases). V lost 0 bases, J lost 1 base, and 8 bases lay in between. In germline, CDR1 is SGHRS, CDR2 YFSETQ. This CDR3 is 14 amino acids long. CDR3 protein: CASSLVGSSYEQYF. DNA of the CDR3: TGCGCCAGCAGCTTGGTAGGGAGTTCCTACGAGCAGTACTTC.

The CDR3 region has the DNA TGTGCCAGCAGCTCACTCACAGGGGCGCAGGGCTACACCTTC. Its translation is CASSSLTGAQGYTF. This chain uses TRBV7-8 with TRBJ1-2, with 7 bases identical to TRBD1. Per the germline V gene, CDR1 is SGHVS and CDR2 is FQNEAQ. With V trimmed by 4 bases and J by 8 bases, 10 bases remained unmatched. The CDR3 totals 14 residues.

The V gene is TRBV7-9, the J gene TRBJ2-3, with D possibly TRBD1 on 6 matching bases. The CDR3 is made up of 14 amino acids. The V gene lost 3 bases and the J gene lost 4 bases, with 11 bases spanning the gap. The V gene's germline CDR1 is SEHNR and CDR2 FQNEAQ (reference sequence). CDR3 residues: CASSLGALPDTQYF. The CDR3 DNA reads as TGTGCCAGCAGCTTGGGGGCCCTCCCAGATACGCAGTATTTT.

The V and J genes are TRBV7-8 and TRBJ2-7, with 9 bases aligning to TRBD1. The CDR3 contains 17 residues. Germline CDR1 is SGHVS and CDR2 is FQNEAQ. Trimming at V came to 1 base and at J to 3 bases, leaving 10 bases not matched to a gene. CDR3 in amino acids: CASSLEVRRQGVYEQYF. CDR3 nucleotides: TGTGCCAGCAGCTTAGAGGTTAGGAGACAGGGGGTCTACGAGCAGTACTTC.

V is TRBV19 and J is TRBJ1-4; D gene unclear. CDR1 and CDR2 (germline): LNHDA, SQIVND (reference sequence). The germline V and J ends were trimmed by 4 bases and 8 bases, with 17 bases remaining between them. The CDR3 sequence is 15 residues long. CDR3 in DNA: TGTGCCAGTAGTACCACAACCGACCCGGGGGAAAAACTGTTTTTT. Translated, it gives CASSTTTDPGEKLFF.

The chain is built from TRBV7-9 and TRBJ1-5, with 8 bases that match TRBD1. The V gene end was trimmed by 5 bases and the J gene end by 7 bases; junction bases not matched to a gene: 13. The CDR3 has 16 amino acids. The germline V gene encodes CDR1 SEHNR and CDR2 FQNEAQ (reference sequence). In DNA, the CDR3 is TGTGCCAGCAGCCGTAGGGACAGGATGATCGGGCAGCCCCAGCATTTT. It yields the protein CASSRRDRMIGQPQHF.

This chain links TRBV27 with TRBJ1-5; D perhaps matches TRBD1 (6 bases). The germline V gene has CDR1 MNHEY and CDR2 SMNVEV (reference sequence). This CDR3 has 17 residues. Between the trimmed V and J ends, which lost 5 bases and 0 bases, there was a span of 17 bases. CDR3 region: CASSPTTGDYSNQPQHF. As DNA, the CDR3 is TGTGCCAGCAGTCCGACGACAGGCGACTATAGCAATCAGCCCCAGCATTTT.

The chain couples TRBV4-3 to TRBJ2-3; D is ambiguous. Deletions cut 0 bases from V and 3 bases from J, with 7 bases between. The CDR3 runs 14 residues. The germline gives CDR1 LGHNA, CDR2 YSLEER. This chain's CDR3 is CASSQDTGTDTQYF. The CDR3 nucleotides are TGCGCCAGCAGCCAAGATACCGGGACAGATACGCAGTATTTT.

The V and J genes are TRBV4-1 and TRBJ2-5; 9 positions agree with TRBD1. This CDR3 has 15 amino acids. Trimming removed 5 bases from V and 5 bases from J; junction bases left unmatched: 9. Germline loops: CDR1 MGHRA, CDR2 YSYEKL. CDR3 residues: CASSARDRAFETQYF. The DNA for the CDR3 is TGCGCCAGCAGCGCCCGGGACAGGGCCTTTGAGACCCAGTACTTC.

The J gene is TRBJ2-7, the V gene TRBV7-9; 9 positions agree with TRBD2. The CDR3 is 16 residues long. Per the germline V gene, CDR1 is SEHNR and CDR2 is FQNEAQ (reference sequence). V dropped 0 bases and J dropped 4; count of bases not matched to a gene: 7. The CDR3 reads CASSLAGSGRSYEQYF. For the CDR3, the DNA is TGTGCCAGCAGCTTAGCGGGGAGCGGGAGGTCGTACGAGCAGTACTTC. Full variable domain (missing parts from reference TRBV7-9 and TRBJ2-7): DTGVSQNPRHKITKRGQNVTFRCDPISEHNRLYWYRQTLGQGPEFLTYFQNEAQLEKSRLLSDRFSAERPKGSFSTLEIQRTEQGDSAMYLCASSLAGSGRSYEQYFGPGTRLTVT.

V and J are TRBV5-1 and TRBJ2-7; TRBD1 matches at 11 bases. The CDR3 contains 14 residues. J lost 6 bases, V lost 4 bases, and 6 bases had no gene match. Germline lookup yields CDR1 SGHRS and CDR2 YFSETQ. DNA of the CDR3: TGCGCCAGCAGCGACACCGGGACAGGGGGCGAGCAGTACTTC. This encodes CASSDTGTGGEQYF.

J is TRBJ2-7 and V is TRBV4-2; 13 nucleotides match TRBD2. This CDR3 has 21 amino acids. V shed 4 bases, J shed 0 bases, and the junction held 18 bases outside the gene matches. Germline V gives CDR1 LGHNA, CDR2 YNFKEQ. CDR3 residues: CASSLRLTGTSGTTSSYEQYF. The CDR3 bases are TGTGCCAGCAGCCTGAGGCTTACCGGGACTAGCGGGACAACCTCCTCCTACGAGCAGTACTTC.

The CDR3 loop is CSVVIGRPSDTQYF. The CDR3 region has the DNA TGCAGCGTTGTTATCGGGAGGCCGTCCGATACGCAGTATTTT. This chain connects TRBV29-1 to TRBJ2-3, with 7 bases lining up with TRBD2. Germline CDR1 is SQVTM and CDR2 is ANQGSEA. V shed 4 bases, J shed 6 bases, and the junction held 10 bases outside the gene matches. The CDR3 contains 14 residues.

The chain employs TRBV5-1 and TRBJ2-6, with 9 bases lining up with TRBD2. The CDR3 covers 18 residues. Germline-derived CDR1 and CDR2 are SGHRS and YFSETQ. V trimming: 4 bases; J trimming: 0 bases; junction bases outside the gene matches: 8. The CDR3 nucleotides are TGCGCCAGCAGCGAGGATAGCGGGAGAACCTCTGGGGCCAACGTCCTGACTTTC. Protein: CASSEDSGRTSGANVLTF.